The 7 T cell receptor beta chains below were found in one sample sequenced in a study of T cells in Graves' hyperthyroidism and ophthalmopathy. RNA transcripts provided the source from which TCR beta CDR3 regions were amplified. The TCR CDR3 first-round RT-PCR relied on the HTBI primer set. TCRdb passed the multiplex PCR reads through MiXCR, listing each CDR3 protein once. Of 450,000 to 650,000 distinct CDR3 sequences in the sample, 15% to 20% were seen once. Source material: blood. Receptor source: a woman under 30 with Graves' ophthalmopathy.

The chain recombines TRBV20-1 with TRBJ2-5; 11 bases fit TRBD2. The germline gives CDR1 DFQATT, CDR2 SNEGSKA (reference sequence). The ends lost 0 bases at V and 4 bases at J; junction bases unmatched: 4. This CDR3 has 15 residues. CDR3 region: CSARDKLAGGETQYF. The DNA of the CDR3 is TGCAGTGCTAGAGATAAGCTAGCGGGAGGAGAGACCCAGTACTTC.

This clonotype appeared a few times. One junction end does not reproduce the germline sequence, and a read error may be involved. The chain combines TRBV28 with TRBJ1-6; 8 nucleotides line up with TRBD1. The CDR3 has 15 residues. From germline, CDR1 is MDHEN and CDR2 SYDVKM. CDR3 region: CASRARTGSNSPPHF. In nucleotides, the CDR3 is TGTGCCAGCAGAGCTCGGACAGGGAGTAATTCACCCCCCCACTTT.

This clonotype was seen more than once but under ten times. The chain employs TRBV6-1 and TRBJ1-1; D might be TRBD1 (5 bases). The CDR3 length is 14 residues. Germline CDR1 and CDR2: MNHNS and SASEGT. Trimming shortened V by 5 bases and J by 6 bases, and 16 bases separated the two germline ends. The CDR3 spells CASSSQEYSSEAFF. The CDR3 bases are TGTGCCAGCAGTTCACAGGAGTACTCTTCTGAAGCTTTCTTT.

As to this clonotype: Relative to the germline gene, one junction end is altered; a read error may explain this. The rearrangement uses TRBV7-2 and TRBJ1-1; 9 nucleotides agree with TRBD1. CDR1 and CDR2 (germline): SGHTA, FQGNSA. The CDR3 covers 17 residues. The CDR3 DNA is TGTGCCAGCAGCTTAGAAACAGGGGGCCTTTTGAACACTGAAGCTTCCTTT. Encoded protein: CASSLETGGLLNTEASF.

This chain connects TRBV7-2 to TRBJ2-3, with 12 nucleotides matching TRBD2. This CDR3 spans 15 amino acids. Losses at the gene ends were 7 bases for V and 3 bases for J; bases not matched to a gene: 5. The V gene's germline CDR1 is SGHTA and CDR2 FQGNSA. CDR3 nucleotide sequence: TGTGCCAGCAACCTAGGACTAGCGGGGACAGATACGCAGTATTTT. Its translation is CASNLGLAGTDTQYF.

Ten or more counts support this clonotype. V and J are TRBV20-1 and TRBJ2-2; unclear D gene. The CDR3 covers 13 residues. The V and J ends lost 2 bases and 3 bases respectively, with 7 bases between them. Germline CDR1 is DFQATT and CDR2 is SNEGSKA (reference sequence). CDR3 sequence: CSARQADTGELFF. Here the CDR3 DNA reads TGCAGTGCTAGACAGGCGGACACCGGGGAGCTGTTTTTT.

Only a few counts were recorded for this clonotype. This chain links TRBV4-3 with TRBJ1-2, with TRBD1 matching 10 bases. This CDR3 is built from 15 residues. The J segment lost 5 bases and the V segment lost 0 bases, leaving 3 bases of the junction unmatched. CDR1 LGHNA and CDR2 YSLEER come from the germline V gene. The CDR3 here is CASSQEGTGDYGYTF. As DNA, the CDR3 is TGCGCCAGCAGCCAAGAAGGGACAGGGGATTATGGCTACACCTTC.